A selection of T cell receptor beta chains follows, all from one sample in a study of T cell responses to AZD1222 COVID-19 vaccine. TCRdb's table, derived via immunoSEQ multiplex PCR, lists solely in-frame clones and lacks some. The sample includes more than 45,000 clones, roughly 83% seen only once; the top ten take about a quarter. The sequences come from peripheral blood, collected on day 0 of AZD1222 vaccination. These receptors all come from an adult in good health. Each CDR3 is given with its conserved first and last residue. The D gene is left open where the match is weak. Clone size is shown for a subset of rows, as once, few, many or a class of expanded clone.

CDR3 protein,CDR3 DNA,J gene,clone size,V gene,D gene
CASTVGPTYSNQPQHF,TGTGCCAGTACAGTCGGGCCAACGTATAGCAATCAGCCCCAGCATTTT,TRBJ1-5,-,TRBV19,-
CASSQERASNQPQHF,TGTGCCAGCAGCCAAGAACGGGCGAGCAATCAGCCCCAGCATTTT,TRBJ1-5,-,TRBV4-2,-
CASSTPGQGNYGYTF,TGTGCCAGCAGTACTCCGGGACAGGGGAATTACGGCTACACCTTC,TRBJ1-2,-,TRBV28,TRBD1
CASSPVLGREKLFF,TGTGCCAGCAGCCCAGTCCTTGGCCGTGAAAAACTGTTTTTT,TRBJ1-4,-,TRBV7-2,-
CASSAGTARGHEQFF,TGCGCCAGCAGCGCAGGGACAGCCCGAGGTCATGAGCAGTTCTTC,TRBJ2-1,-,TRBV5-1,TRBD1
CASSLVSQGDEQYF,TGCGCCAGCAGCTTGGTCTCCCAGGGCGACGAGCAGTACTTC,TRBJ2-7,-,TRBV5-1,-
CASSFSGYEQYF,TGTGCCAGCAGCTTTAGCGGCTACGAGCAGTACTTC,TRBJ2-7,few,TRBV11-3,-
CASSLTGGNEQFF,TGTGCCAGCAGCTTAACGGGGGGCAATGAGCAGTTCTTC,TRBJ2-1,once,TRBV7-3,-
CASSLTGAANEKLFF,TGCGCCAGCAGCTTAACAGGGGCGGCTAATGAAAAACTGTTTTTT,TRBJ1-4,-,TRBV5-1,TRBD1
CASSYGGNTYEQYF,TGTGCCAGCAGTTACGGGGGGAACACTTACGAGCAGTACTTC,TRBJ2-7,-,TRBV6-5,-
CASRTRGGGTDTQYF,TGTGCCAGCAGAACGCGGGGAGGGGGCACAGATACGCAGTATTTT,TRBJ2-3,-,TRBV27,TRBD2
CAWRAPDRGYTEAFF,TGTGCCTGGAGAGCTCCGGACAGGGGATACACTGAAGCTTTCTTT,TRBJ1-1,-,TRBV30,TRBD1
CASSLAGGPKTQYF,TGTGCCAGCAGCCTAGCGGGAGGGCCAAAGACCCAGTACTTC,TRBJ2-5,-,TRBV11-2,TRBD2
CASSQGGAANTGELFF,TGCGCCAGCAGCCAAGGTGGTGCGGCAAACACCGGGGAGCTGTTTTTT,TRBJ2-2,-,TRBV4-3,-
CATSRGRGGTSGTSGELFF,TGTGCCACCAGCAGAGGCCGGGGTGGTACTAGCGGGACCTCCGGGGAGCTGTTTTTT,TRBJ2-2,-,TRBV15,TRBD2
CASSPPGSREQFF,TGTGCCAGCAGTCCCCCGGGCTCCCGGGAGCAGTTCTTC,TRBJ2-1,-,TRBV28,-
CASSPHGTDTQYF,TGTGCCAGCAGTCCCCACGGCACAGATACGCAGTATTTT,TRBJ2-3,-,TRBV12-3/TRBV12-4,-
CASSTGLAGNSETQYF,TGTGCCAGCAGCACCGGACTAGCGGGTAATTCGGAGACCCAGTACTTC,TRBJ2-5,-,TRBV7-9,TRBD2
CASSTGTVMSSYNEQFF,TGTGCCAGCAGTACCGGGACAGTGATGAGCTCCTACAATGAGCAGTTCTTC,TRBJ2-1,-,TRBV2,TRBD1
CAWSEGTDYNQPQHF,TGTGCCTGGAGCGAAGGGACGGACTACAATCAGCCCCAGCATTTT,TRBJ1-5,-,TRBV30,-
CASRIGPTGEEQYF,TGCGCCAGCAGAATCGGGCCTACGGGCGAGGAGCAGTACTTC,TRBJ2-7,once,TRBV5-1,-
CASSLMLSAYNEQFF,TGCGCCAGCAGCTTGATGCTTAGCGCCTACAATGAGCAGTTCTTC,TRBJ2-1,-,TRBV5-1,-
CASSYSTLPSNEQFF,TGTGCCAGCAGTTACTCGACCCTCCCTAGCAATGAGCAGTTCTTC,TRBJ2-1,-,TRBV6-2/TRBV6-3,-
CASSAGTPDGSYEQYF,TGTGCCAGCAGCGCCGGGACACCGGATGGGTCCTACGAGCAGTACTTC,TRBJ2-7,-,TRBV11-3,-
CASSTTGTGPEAFF,TGTGCCAGTAGTACCACAGGGACTGGACCTGAAGCTTTCTTT,TRBJ1-1,once,TRBV19,-
CASSTGGEETQYF,TGCGCCAGCAGTACAGGGGGCGAAGAGACCCAGTACTTC,TRBJ2-5,-,TRBV5-1,TRBD1
CASSATLAGAYEQYF,TGTGCCAGCAGCGCGACACTAGCGGGAGCCTACGAGCAGTACTTC,TRBJ2-7,-,TRBV9,TRBD2
CASRGTGTYNSPLHF,TGTGCCAGCAGAGGGACAGGGACCTATAATTCACCCCTCCACTTT,TRBJ1-6,-,TRBV6-5,TRBD1
CASTPTATGELFF,TGTGCCAGCACCCCGACAGCCACCGGGGAGCTGTTTTTT,TRBJ2-2,-,TRBV2,-
CASGDYKQFF,TGTGCCAGCGGGGACTACAAGCAGTTCTTC,TRBJ2-1,-,TRBV3-1/TRBV3-2,TRBD2
CASEFTGPNTGELFF,TGTGCCAGCGAATTTACCGGGCCGAATACCGGGGAGCTGTTTTTT,TRBJ2-2,once,TRBV7-2,-
CASSPDRGQEKLFF,TGTGCCAGCAGCCCGGACAGGGGGCAGGAAAAACTGTTTTTT,TRBJ1-4,-,TRBV7-2,TRBD1
CASSQDQGPLGEKLFF,TGCGCCAGCAGCCAAGATCAGGGGCCCCTAGGTGAAAAACTGTTTTTT,TRBJ1-4,-,TRBV4-1,-
CASSQDRINQPQHF,TGTGCCAGTAGTCAGGACAGGATTAATCAGCCCCAGCATTTT,TRBJ1-5,-,TRBV19,TRBD1
CASSRDTGNEKLFF,TGCGCCAGCAGCAGGGACACCGGTAATGAAAAACTGTTTTTT,TRBJ1-4,-,TRBV5-1,-